This entry concerns a single T cell receptor (beta chain). Its specificity is not known. Germline lookup yields CDR1 MNHNY and CDR2 SVGAGI (reference sequence). This CDR3 is built from 14 residues. The entry originates in a study of cytomegalovirus exposure and HLA in healthy donors. PCR used 60 Vbeta primers and 13 Jbeta primers. Sequencing was performed with immunoSEQ multiplex PCR; in TCRdb, only in-frame clones are kept and a portion is missing. The sample comprises about 170,000 clones, about three quarters of which are singletons, and roughly 0.82% rests with the top ten. Study observations and caveats: The likely origin of a cluster of highly shared sequence variants was a sequencing artifact. The authors enumerated 150 to 200 TCR beta chains as linked to cytomegalovirus.

The chain combines TRBV6-6 with TRBJ2-5; TRBD1 might be the D (5 bases). The J call may be mistaken, given a closer DNA end match to TRBJ2-7. The receptor was derived from a female donor in good health and CMV-seronegative. The sequenced material came from PBMCs. Here the CDR3 DNA reads TGTGCCAGCAGTTACTCAGGGGCCCCTGGCGAGCAGTACTTC. It yields the protein CASSYSGAPGEQYF.